Many counts were recorded for the clone carrying this T cell receptor (beta chain). Its antigen is as yet unknown. Starting from genomic DNA, TCR beta CDR3 was amplified through two-round multiplex PCR. With primers specific to each TRBV and TRBJ gene, the first-round PCR was performed. TCRdb used MiXCR to reprocess the multiplex PCR reads, holding one entry per CDR3 protein. The sample includes roughly 38,000 distinct CDR3 sequences, around 22% of them seen just once. The sample comes from a study of prognosis after radiotherapy for stage I lung cancer. The study, taken as a whole, reports: Reportedly, metastasis status was linked to differences in TRBV and TRBJ usage frequencies.

The germline gives CDR1 SGHRS, CDR2 YFSETQ. Trimming pared 0 bases from V and 6 bases from J, leaving 15 bases between. This CDR3 has 15 residues. The chain joins TRBV5-1 to TRBJ1-1, with D hard to call. This TCR came from a donor over 45 with non-small cell lung cancer. Here the sequenced sample was PBMCs, taken before or after stereotactic body radiation therapy (not recorded which). The CDR3 DNA reads TGCGCCAGCAGCTTGGCCGTTGGGTCAGGCCCTGAAGCTTTCTTT. It yields the protein CASSLAVGSGPEAFF.